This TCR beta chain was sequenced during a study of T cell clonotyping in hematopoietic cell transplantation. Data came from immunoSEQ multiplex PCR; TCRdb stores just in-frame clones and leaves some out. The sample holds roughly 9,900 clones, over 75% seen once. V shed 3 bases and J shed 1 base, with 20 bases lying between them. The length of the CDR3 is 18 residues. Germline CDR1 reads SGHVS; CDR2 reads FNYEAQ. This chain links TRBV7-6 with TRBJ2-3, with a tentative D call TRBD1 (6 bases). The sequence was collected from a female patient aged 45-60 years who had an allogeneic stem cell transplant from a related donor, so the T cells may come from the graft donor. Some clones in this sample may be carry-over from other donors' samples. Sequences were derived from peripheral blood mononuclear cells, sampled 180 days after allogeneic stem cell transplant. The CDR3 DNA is TGTGCCAGCAGCTTCGTCCAGGGGTTAGATGTTGGCACAGATACGCAGTATTTT. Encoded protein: CASSFVQGLDVGTDTQYF.